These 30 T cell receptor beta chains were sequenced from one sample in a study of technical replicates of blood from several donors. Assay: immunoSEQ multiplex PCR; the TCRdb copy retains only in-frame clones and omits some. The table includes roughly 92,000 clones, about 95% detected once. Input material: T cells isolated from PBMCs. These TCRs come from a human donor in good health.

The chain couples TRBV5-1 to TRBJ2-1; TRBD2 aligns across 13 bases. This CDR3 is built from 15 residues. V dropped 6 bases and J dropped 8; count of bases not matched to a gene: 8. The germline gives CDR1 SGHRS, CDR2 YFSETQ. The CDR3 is CASNTGLAGFDEQFF. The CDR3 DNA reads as TGCGCCAGCAACACGGGACTAGCGGGATTTGATGAGCAGTTCTTC.

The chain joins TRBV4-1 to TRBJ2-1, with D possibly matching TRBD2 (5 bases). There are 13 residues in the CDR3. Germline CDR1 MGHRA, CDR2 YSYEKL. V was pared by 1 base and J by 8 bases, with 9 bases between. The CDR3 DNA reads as TGCGCCAGCAGCCAAGTTGGGCGGGATGAGCAGTTCTTC. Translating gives CASSQVGRDEQFF.

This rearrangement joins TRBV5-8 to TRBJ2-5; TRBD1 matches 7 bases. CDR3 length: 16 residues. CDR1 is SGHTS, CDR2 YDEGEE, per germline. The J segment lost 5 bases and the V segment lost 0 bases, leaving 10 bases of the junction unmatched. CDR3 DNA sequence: TGTGCCAGCAGCTTGGTGTGGCAGGGGGTAATGGAGACCCAGTACTTC. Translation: CASSLVWQGVMETQYF.

CDR3: CASSLEGQGDNEQFF. CDR3 sequence (DNA): TGTGCCAGCAGCTTGGAGGGACAGGGGGACAATGAGCAGTTCTTC. This sequence joins TRBV5-8 and TRBJ2-1, with 11 bases aligning to TRBD1. Germline V gives CDR1 SGHTS, CDR2 YDEGEE. Germline trimming cut 0 bases from V and 5 bases from J; bases unmatched to any gene: 1. CDR3 length: 15 residues.

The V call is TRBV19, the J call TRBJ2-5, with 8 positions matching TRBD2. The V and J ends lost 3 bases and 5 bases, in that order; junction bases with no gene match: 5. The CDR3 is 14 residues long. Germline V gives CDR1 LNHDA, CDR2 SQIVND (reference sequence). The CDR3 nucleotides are TGTGCCAGTAGTATTTCGGCGGGAGGCGAGACCCAGTACTTC. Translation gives CASSISAGGETQYF.

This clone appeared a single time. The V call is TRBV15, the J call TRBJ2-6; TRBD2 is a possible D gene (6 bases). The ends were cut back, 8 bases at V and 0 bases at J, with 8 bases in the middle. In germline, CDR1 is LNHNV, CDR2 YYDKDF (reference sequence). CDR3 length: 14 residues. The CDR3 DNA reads TGTGCCACCGGGAGGCACTCTGGGGCCAACGTCCTGACTTTC. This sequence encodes CATGRHSGANVLTF. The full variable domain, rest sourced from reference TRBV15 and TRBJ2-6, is DAMVIQNPRYQVTQFGKPVTLSCSQTLNHNVMYWYQQKSSQAPKLLFHYYDKDFNNEADTPDNFQSRRPNTSFCFLDIRSPGLGDTAMYLCATGRHSGANVLTFGAGSRLTVL.

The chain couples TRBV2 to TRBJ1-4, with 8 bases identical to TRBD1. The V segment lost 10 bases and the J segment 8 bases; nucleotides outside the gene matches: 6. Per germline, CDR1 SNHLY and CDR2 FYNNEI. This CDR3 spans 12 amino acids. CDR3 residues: CATAGTGEKLFF. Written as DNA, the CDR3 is TGTGCCACCGCCGGGACAGGCGAAAAACTGTTTTTT. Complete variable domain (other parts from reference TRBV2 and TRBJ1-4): EPEVTQTPSHQVTQMGQEVILRCVPISNHLYFYWYRQILGQKVEFLVSFYNNEISEKSEIFDDQFSVERPDGSNFTLKIRSTKLEDSAMYFCATAGTGEKLFFGSGTQLSVL.

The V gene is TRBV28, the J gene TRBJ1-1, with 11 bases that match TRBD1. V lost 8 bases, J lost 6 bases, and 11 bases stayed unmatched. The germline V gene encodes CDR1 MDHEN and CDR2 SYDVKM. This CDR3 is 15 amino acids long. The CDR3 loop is CASGRTGGGGAEAFF. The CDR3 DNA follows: TGTGCCAGCGGCAGGACAGGGGGCGGGGGGGCTGAAGCTTTCTTT.

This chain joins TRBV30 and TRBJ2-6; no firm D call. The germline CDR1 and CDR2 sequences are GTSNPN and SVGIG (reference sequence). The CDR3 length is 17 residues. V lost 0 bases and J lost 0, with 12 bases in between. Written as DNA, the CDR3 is TGTGCCTGGAGTGTACTTCAGGCCCCCTCTGGGGCCAACGTCCTGACTTTC. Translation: CAWSVLQAPSGANVLTF.

The CDR3 DNA follows: TGTGCCAGCAGTGCGGGACAGGGGGCCTGGGGTAATGAAAAACTGTTTTTT. Amino acids: CASSAGQGAWGNEKLFF. This sequence joins TRBV6-1 and TRBJ1-4; 12 nucleotides match TRBD1. Germline V gives CDR1 MNHNS, CDR2 SASEGT. V shed 4 bases and J 4 bases; nucleotides not matched to a gene: 7. This CDR3 has 17 amino acids.

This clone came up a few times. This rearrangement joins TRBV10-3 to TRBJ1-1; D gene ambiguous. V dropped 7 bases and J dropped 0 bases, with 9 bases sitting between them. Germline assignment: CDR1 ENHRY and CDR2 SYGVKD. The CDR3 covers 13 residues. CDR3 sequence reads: CAINGLLNTEAFF. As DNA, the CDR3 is TGTGCCATCAATGGACTCCTGAACACTGAAGCTTTCTTT.

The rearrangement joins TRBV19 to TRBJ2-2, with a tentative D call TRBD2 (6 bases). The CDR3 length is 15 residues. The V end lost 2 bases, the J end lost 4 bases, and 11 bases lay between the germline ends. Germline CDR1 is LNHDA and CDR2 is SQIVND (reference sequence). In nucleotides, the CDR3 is TGTGCCAGTAGTATATTGGCGGGACTCACCGGGGAGCTGTTTTTT. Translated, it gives CASSILAGLTGELFF.

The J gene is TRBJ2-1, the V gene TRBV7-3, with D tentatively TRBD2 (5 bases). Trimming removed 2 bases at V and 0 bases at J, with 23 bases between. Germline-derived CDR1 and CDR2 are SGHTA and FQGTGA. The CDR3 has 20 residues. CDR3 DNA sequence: TGTGCCAGCAGCTTATACCCCCAAACAGAATTGGGGAGCTCCTACAATGAGCAGTTCTTC. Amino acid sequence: CASSLYPQTELGSSYNEQFF.

As DNA, the CDR3 is TGTGCCGCGCACCGGGACAGGGGGCGCAGTATTCATGTCTACACCTTC. Residues: CAAHRDRGRSIHVYTF. V is TRBV15 and J is TRBJ1-2, with 12 bases matching TRBD1. The CDR3 contains 16 residues. In germline, CDR1 is LNHNV, CDR2 YYDKDF (reference sequence). Trimming removed 11 bases from V and 10 bases from J; junction bases left unmatched: 20.

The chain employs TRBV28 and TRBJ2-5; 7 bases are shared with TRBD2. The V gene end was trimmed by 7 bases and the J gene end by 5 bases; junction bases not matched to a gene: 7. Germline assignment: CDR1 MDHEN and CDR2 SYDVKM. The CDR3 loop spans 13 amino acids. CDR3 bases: TGTGCCAGCACCCAACTGGGGGGGGAGACCCAGTACTTC. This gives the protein CASTQLGGETQYF.

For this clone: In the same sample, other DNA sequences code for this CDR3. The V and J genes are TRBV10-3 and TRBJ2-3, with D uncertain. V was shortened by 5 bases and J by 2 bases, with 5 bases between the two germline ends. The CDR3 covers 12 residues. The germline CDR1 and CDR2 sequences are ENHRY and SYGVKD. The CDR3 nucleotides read TGTGCCATCAGTTCTTCCACAGATACGCAGTATTTT. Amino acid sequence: CAISSSTDTQYF.

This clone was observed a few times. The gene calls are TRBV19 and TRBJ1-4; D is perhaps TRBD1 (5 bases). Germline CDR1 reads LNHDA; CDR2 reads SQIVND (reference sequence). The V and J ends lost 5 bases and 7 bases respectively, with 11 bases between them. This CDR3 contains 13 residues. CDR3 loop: CASSAQRGEKLFF. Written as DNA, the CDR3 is TGTGCCAGTAGTGCTCAAAGGGGTGAAAAACTGTTTTTT.

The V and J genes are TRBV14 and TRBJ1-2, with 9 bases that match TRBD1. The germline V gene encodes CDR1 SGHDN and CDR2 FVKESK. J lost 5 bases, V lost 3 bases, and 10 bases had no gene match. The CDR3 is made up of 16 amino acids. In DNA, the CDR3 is TGTGCCAGCAGCCAGGTGACCGGGACAGGGCCTTATGGCTACACCTTC. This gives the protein CASSQVTGTGPYGYTF.

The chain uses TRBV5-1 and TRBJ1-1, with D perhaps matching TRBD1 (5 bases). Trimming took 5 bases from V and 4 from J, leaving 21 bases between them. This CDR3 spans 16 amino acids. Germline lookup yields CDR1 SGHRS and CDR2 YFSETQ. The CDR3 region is CASRIEGARRSTEAFF. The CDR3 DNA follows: TGCGCCAGCAGGATCGAAGGGGCGCGTAGGAGCACTGAAGCTTTCTTT. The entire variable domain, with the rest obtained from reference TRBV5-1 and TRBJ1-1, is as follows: KAGVTQTPRYLIKTRGQQVTLSCSPISGHRSVSWYQQTPGQGLQFLFEYFSETQRNKGNFPGRFSGRQFSNSRSEMNVSTLELGDSALYLCASRIEGARRSTEAFFGQGTRLTVV.

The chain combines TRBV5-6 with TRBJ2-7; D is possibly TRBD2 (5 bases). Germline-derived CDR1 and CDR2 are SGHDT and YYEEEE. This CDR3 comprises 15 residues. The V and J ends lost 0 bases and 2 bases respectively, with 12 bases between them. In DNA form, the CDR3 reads TGTGCCAGCAGCTTGGGATTACTAGGCCCCTACGAGCAGTACTTC. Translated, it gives CASSLGLLGPYEQYF. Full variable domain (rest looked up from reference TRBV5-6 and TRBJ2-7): DAGVTQSPTHLIKTRGQQVTLRCSPKSGHDTVSWYQQALGQGPQFIFQYYEEEERQRGNFPDRFSGHQFPNYSSELNVNALLLGDSALYLCASSLGLLGPYEQYFGPGTRLTVT.

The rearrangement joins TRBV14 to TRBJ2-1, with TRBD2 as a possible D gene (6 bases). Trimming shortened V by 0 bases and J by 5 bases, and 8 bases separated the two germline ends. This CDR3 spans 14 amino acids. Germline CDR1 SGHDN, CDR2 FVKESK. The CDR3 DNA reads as TGTGCCAGCAGCCAAGAACTAGCAGACAATGAGCAGTTCTTC. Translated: CASSQELADNEQFF.

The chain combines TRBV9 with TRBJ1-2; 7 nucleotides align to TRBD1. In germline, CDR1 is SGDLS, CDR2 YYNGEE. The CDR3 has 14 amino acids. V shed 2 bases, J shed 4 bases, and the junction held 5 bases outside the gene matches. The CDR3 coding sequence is TGTGCCAGCAGCGTGACGACAGGGCCCTATGGCTACACCTTC. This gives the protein CASSVTTGPYGYTF.

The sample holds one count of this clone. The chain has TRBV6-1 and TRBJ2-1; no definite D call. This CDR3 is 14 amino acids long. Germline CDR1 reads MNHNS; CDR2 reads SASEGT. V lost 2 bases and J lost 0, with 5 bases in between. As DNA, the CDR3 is TGTGCCAGCAGTGAACTGAGCTCCTACAATGAGCAGTTCTTC. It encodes CASSELSSYNEQFF.

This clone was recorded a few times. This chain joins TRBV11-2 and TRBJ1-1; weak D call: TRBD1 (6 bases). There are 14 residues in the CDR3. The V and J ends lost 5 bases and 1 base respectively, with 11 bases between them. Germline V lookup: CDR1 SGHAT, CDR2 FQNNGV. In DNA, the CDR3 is TGTGCCAGCAGCCCACTACAGGGGAACACTGAAGCTTTCTTT. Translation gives CASSPLQGNTEAFF.

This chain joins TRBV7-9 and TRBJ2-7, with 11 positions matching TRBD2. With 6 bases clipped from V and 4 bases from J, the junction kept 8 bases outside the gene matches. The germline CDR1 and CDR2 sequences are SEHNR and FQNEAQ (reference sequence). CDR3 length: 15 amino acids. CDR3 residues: CASSQTSGRLYEQYF. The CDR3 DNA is TGTGCCAGCAGTCAAACTAGCGGGAGACTGTACGAGCAGTACTTC.

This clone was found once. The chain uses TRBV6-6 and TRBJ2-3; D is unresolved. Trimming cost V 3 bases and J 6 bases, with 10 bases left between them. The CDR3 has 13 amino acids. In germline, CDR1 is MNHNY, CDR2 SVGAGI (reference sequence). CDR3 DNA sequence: TGTGCCAGCAGTTATCTTTGGGCCGATACGCAGTATTTT. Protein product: CASSYLWADTQYF.

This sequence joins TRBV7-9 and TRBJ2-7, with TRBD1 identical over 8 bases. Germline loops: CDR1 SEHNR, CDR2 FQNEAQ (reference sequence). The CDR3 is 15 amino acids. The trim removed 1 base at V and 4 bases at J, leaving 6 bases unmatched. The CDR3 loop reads CASSLGDRRTYEQYF. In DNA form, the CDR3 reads TGTGCCAGCAGCTTAGGGGACAGGAGGACGTACGAGCAGTACTTC. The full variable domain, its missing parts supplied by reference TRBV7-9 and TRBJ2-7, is DTGVSQNPRHKITKRGQNVTFRCDPISEHNRLYWYRQTLGQGPEFLTYFQNEAQLEKSRLLSDRFSAERPKGSFSTLEIQRTEQGDSAMYLCASSLGDRRTYEQYFGPGTRLTVT.

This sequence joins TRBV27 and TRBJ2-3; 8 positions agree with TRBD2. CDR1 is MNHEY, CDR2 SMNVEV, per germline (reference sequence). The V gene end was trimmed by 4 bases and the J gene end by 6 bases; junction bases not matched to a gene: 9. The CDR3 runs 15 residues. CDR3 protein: CASSWIAGSSDTQYF. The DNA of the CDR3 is TGTGCCAGCAGTTGGATAGCGGGGAGTTCGGATACGCAGTATTTT.

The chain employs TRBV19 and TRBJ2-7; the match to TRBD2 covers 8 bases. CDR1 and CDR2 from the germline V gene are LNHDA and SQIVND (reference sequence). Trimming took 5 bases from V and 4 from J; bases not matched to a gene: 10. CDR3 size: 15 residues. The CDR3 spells CASSAGSAGAYEQYF. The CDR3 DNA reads TGTGCCAGTAGTGCAGGTTCAGCGGGAGCTTACGAGCAGTACTTC.

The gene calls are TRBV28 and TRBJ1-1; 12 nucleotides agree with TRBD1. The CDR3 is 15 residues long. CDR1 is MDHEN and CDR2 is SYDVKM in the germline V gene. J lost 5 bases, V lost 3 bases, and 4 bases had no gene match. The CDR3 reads CASSFRDRGLTEAFF. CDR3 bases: TGTGCCAGCAGTTTCCGGGACAGGGGGCTGACTGAAGCTTTCTTT.